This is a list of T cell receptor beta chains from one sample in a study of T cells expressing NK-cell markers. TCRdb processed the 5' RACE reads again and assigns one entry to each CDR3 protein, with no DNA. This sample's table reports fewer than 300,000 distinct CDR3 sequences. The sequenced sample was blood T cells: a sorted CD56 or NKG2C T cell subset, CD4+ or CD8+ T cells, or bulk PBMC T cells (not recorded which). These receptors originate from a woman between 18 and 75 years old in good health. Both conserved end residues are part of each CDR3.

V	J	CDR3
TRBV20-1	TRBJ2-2	CSAPRTGTNTGELFF
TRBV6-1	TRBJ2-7	CASTAGNSYEQYF
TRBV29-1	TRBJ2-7	CSVLIRGAEQYF
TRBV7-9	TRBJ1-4	CASSLGSEGEKLFF
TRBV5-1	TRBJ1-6	CASSLGTGPSPLHF
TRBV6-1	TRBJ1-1	CASKLRQNTEAFF
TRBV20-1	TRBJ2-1	CSAQGAALDEQFF
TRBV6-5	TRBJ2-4	CASSYSPREVKNIQYF
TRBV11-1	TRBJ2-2	CASSRSGDHTGELFF
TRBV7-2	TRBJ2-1	CASSLLGGGPYNEQFF
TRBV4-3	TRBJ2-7	CASSQDPNTGMEYF
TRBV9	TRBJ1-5	CASSVGSSQPQHF
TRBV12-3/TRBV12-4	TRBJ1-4	CASSFWLAKLFF
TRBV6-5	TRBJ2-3	CASSYGGVTQYF
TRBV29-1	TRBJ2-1	CSVGGGIGYNEQFF
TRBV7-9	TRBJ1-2	CASSLSQPSYGYTF
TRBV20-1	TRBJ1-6	CSARASRGQGSNSPLHF
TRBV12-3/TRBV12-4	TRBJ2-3	CASSFGTSGRTDTQYF
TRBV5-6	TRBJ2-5	CASSSGQLYTQETQYF
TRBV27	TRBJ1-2	CASSPQVGNYGYTF
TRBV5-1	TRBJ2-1	CASRTSGDNEQFF
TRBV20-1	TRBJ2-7	CSARDRTGNAYEQYF
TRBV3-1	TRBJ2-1	CASSRTGTGNEQFF
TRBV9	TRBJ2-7	CASSVRLAGDEQYF